The next 27 T cell receptor beta chains were all read from a single sample in a study of blood T cell repertoires in COVID-19. Repertoires were generated with immunoSEQ multiplex PCR, while TCRdb's copy carries only in-frame clones and drops some. The profile shows about 49,000 clones, approximately 80% of them singletons. Input material: peripheral blood. Source of these receptors: a woman older than 75 with COVID-19, enrolled during active disease.

V usage is TRBV6-5 and J usage is TRBJ2-7; 8 nucleotides match TRBD1. Germline-derived CDR1 and CDR2 are MNHEY and SVGAGI. The trim removed 4 bases at V and 1 base at J, leaving 6 bases unmatched. The CDR3 is made up of 15 amino acids. CDR3 loop: CASSSGTGISYEQYF. The CDR3 nucleotides are TGTGCCAGCAGTTCCGGGACAGGCATTTCCTACGAGCAGTACTTC.

The chain recombines TRBV18 with TRBJ2-1, with 10 bases that match TRBD1. The CDR3 is 16 amino acids. From germline, CDR1 is KGHSH and CDR2 LQKENI. V was clipped by 4 bases and J by 2 bases; unmatched bases: 5. The CDR3 region is CASSLGQGGTYNEQFF. DNA of the CDR3: TGTGCCAGCTCACTTGGACAGGGGGGGACCTACAATGAGCAGTTCTTC.

The chain carries TRBV28 and TRBJ2-7, with D possibly matching TRBD2 (6 bases). Germline V CDR1 and CDR2: MDHEN, SYDVKM. The CDR3 spans 15 residues. The V end was cut by 6 bases, the J end by 0 bases, with 15 bases between. CDR3: CASSPPGVISYEQYF. In nucleotides, the CDR3 is TGTGCCAGCAGCCCACCGGGAGTAATCTCCTACGAGCAGTACTTC.

This clone was observed a handful of times. The gene calls are TRBV11-2 and TRBJ1-5; D may be TRBD1 (5 bases). The CDR3 runs to 14 residues. With 4 bases removed from V and 7 bases from J, the gap between germline ends came to 14 bases. Germline CDR1 reads SGHAT; CDR2 reads FQNNGV. CDR3 loop: CASSSTGFGQPQHF. CDR3 DNA sequence: TGTGCCAGCAGCTCAACAGGCTTCGGACAGCCCCAGCATTTT.

This sequence joins TRBV7-3 and TRBJ2-7, with TRBD2 matching over 9 bases. The germline gives CDR1 SGHTA, CDR2 FQGTGA. The CDR3 totals 16 residues. The V gene end was trimmed by 4 bases and the J gene end by 2 bases; junction bases not matched to a gene: 9. This chain's CDR3 is CASSSGPAGGTYEQYF. In nucleotides, the CDR3 is TGTGCCAGCAGCTCGGGGCCAGCGGGAGGAACCTACGAGCAGTACTTC.

The chain employs TRBV18 and TRBJ2-3; TRBD2 matches at 14 bases. The CDR3 extends over 18 amino acids. V shed 3 bases, J shed 0 bases, and the junction held 5 bases outside the gene matches. Per germline, CDR1 KGHSH and CDR2 LQKENI. CDR3 DNA sequence: TGTGCCAGCTCACCGGGGACTAGCGGGAGAGGAAGCACAGATACGCAGTATTTT. Encoded protein: CASSPGTSGRGSTDTQYF.

The gene calls are TRBV6-5 and TRBJ1-4, with 8 bases aligning to TRBD1. CDR3 size: 16 residues. The V and J ends lost 2 bases and 4 bases, in that order; junction bases with no gene match: 6. Germline CDR1 MNHEY, CDR2 SVGAGI. CDR3: CASSYGTGHLNEKLFF. CDR3 in DNA: TGTGCCAGCAGTTACGGGACAGGTCATCTTAATGAAAAACTGTTTTTT.

J is TRBJ2-6 and V is TRBV10-3, with 11 nucleotides matching TRBD1. J was trimmed by 0 bases and V by 7 bases; bases with no gene match: 5. CDR1 and CDR2 from the germline V gene are ENHRY and SYGVKD. The CDR3 covers 17 residues. In DNA form, the CDR3 reads TGTGCCATCATGACCGGGACAGGGGGCTCTGGGGCCAACGTCCTGACTTTC. This encodes CAIMTGTGGSGANVLTF.

The genes are TRBV7-9 and TRBJ1-1; D gene uncertain. The V gene's germline CDR1 is SEHNR and CDR2 FQNEAQ (reference sequence). The CDR3 runs 12 residues. V lost 5 bases and J lost 5, with 9 bases in between. CDR3 loop: CASSLGFTEAFF. CDR3 bases: TGTGCCAGCAGCCTCGGTTTTACTGAAGCTTTCTTT.

This clone came up a few times. The V and J genes are TRBV11-2 and TRBJ2-1; 9 nucleotides agree with TRBD2. The CDR3 totals 15 residues. From germline, CDR1 is SGHAT and CDR2 FQNNGV. After removal of 5 bases from V and 2 bases from J, the junction contained 4 bases not matched to a gene. The CDR3 coding sequence is TGTGCCAGCAGCAAACTAGCGGGTACCTACAATGAGCAGTTCTTC. Translation: CASSKLAGTYNEQFF. The full variable domain, rest sourced from reference TRBV11-2 and TRBJ2-1, is EAGVAQSPRYKIIEKRQSVAFWCNPISGHATLYWYQQILGQGPKLLIQFQNNGVVDDSQLPKDRFSAERLKGVDSTLKIQPAKLEDSAVYLCASSKLAGTYNEQFFGPGTRLTVL.

This sequence joins TRBV7-3 and TRBJ2-3; no clear D gene. The germline gives CDR1 SGHTA, CDR2 FQGTGA. V was cut by 5 bases and J by 2 bases, with 8 bases left in between. The CDR3 runs to 13 residues. The CDR3 is CASSPGDTDTQYF. The CDR3 coding sequence is TGTGCCAGCAGCCCCGGAGACACAGATACGCAGTATTTT.

The CDR3 reads CASMGTGIEAFF. The CDR3, as DNA: TGTGCCAGCATGGGGACAGGGATCGAAGCTTTCTTT. The V gene is TRBV2, the J gene TRBJ1-1; TRBD1 matches 9 bases. The length of the CDR3 is 12 residues. Trimming cost V 7 bases and J 8 bases; bases outside gene matches: 5. Looked up from germline, CDR1 is SNHLY and CDR2 is FYNNEI.

By proportion, this clone is medium-sized. The J gene is TRBJ2-7, the V gene TRBV24-1, with 9 positions matching TRBD2. This CDR3 has 15 amino acids. Looked up from germline, CDR1 is KGHDR and CDR2 is SFDVKD. J was trimmed by 5 bases and V by 5 bases; bases with no gene match: 9. CDR3 protein: CATSAIAGEKDEQYF. DNA of the CDR3: TGTGCCACCAGTGCCATAGCGGGAGAGAAGGACGAGCAGTACTTC.

The chain joins TRBV4-1 to TRBJ2-2, with 9 positions matching TRBD2. The CDR3 totals 18 residues. The junction had 7 bases not matched to a gene; V was cut back by 1 base and J by 1 base. In germline, CDR1 is MGHRA, CDR2 YSYEKL. This CDR3 reads CASSQGPGSGGNTGELFF. The CDR3 region has the DNA TGCGCCAGCAGCCAAGGTCCGGGTAGCGGGGGGAACACCGGGGAGCTGTTTTTT.

The chain joins TRBV19 to TRBJ2-5; 7 bases match TRBD1. The CDR3 is 15 amino acids. Germline CDR1 and CDR2: LNHDA and SQIVND (reference sequence). J was trimmed by 2 bases and V by 4 bases; bases with no gene match: 7. The CDR3 here is CASSKPGTAQETQYF. The CDR3 coding sequence is TGTGCCAGTAGTAAACCTGGGACAGCACAAGAGACCCAGTACTTC.

The gene calls are TRBV19 and TRBJ2-1; D possibly corresponds to TRBD2 (6 bases). Trimming pared 0 bases from V and 7 bases from J, leaving 16 bases between. CDR3 length: 16 amino acids. CDR1 is LNHDA and CDR2 is SQIVND in the germline V gene (reference sequence). In DNA, the CDR3 is TGTGCCAGTAGTATAGATCGAGTCGGGAGTTGGAATGAGCAGTTCTTC. It codes for CASSIDRVGSWNEQFF.

CDR3 loop: CASSYNGANTGELFF. CDR3 sequence (DNA): TGTGCCAGCAGTTACAACGGGGCGAACACCGGGGAGCTGTTTTTT. The gene calls are TRBV6-5 and TRBJ2-2; tentative D call: TRBD2 (5 bases). V lost 2 bases, J lost 0 bases, and 7 bases lay in between. CDR1 is MNHEY, CDR2 SVGAGI, per germline. CDR3 length: 15 amino acids.

The chain carries TRBV27 and TRBJ1-3, with 10 bases aligning to TRBD1. The V segment lost 5 bases and the J segment 2 bases; nucleotides outside the gene matches: 9. Germline loops: CDR1 MNHEY, CDR2 SMNVEV (reference sequence). This CDR3 region has 17 residues. DNA of the CDR3: TGTGCCAGCAGTCTTGTGACAGGGGGCGCCCCTGGAAACACCATATATTTT. Translated, it gives CASSLVTGGAPGNTIYF.

In this sample, this clone turned up once. This chain uses TRBV7-3 with TRBJ2-4; 7 bases map to TRBD1. V lost 5 bases and J lost 8; bases outside the gene matches: 6. The CDR3 is 13 residues long. Germline V gene sequence: CDR1 SGHTA, CDR2 FQGTGA. This CDR3 reads CASSPTGTDIQYF. DNA for the CDR3: TGTGCCAGCAGCCCAACCGGGACAGACATTCAGTACTTC.

V and J are TRBV7-3 and TRBJ2-1; TRBD2 aligns across 9 bases. CDR1 SGHTA and CDR2 FQGTGA come from the germline V gene. The CDR3 runs 17 residues. Trimming at V came to 1 base and at J to 6 bases, leaving 10 bases not matched to a gene. Written as DNA, the CDR3 is TGTGCCAGCAGCTTAATCGGGGCTAGCGGGAAAAGCAATGAGCAGTTCTTC. Translation: CASSLIGASGKSNEQFF.

This clone is categorized as medium-sized (0.01 to 0.1%). The rearrangement uses TRBV5-1 and TRBJ2-5, with 8 bases lining up with TRBD1. From germline, CDR1 is SGHRS and CDR2 YFSETQ. J lost 7 bases, V lost 3 bases, and 11 bases had no gene match. The length of the CDR3 is 15 residues. This CDR3 reads CASSYPGQGLRTQYF. The CDR3 DNA reads as TGCGCCAGCAGCTATCCAGGACAGGGCCTGAGGACCCAGTACTTC.

V usage is TRBV6-1 and J usage is TRBJ2-5; a possible D gene is TRBD2 (5 bases). Germline V gives CDR1 MNHNS, CDR2 SASEGT. V was clipped by 7 bases and J by 5 bases, with 14 bases between them. The CDR3 length is 13 residues. The CDR3 spells CASNGGRVETQYF. In DNA form, the CDR3 reads TGTGCCAGCAATGGCGGGCGAGTGGAGACCCAGTACTTC.

The chain carries TRBV4-2 and TRBJ2-6; TRBD2 aligns across 14 bases. V lost 0 bases, J lost 3 bases, and 4 bases stayed unmatched. Germline-derived CDR1 and CDR2 are LGHNA and YNFKEQ. The CDR3 extends over 19 amino acids. CDR3 bases: TGTGCCAGCAGCCAAGAGGGACTAGCGGGAGTGTATGGGGCCAACGTCCTGACTTTC. Encoded protein: CASSQEGLAGVYGANVLTF.

This chain joins TRBV9 and TRBJ2-2; TRBD2 might be the D (6 bases). CDR3 length: 14 residues. V lost 2 bases to trimming and J lost 5 bases, with 10 bases between them. Germline V lookup: CDR1 SGDLS, CDR2 YYNGEE. The CDR3 spells CASSVPRGTGELFF. The CDR3 bases are TGTGCCAGCAGCGTCCCTCGGGGGACCGGGGAGCTGTTTTTT.

The V and J genes are TRBV6-5 and TRBJ2-2, with TRBD2 as a possible D gene (5 bases). The ends were cut back, 6 bases at V and 3 bases at J, with 8 bases in the middle. This CDR3 spans 13 amino acids. Germline V gene sequence: CDR1 MNHEY, CDR2 SVGAGI. The DNA of the CDR3 is TGTGCCAGCAGAGGGAGTCACACCGGGGAGCTGTTTTTT. It specifies CASRGSHTGELFF.

V is TRBV19 and J is TRBJ2-6; 7 bases line up with TRBD2. The CDR3 contains 15 residues. Germline V gene sequence: CDR1 LNHDA, CDR2 SQIVND (reference sequence). V gave up 3 bases and J gave up 4 bases; unmatched junction bases: 3. The CDR3 here is CASSMGGAGANVLTF. CDR3 coding DNA: TGTGCCAGTAGTATGGGAGGGGCCGGGGCCAACGTCCTGACTTTC.

This clone was observed a handful of times. The CDR3 bases are TGTGCCGTATGCGGGACAGCGCCCTCCTATAATTCACCCCTCCACTTT. Amino acid sequence: CAVCGTAPSYNSPLHF. The V call is TRBV10-3, the J call TRBJ1-6; 7 nucleotides align to TRBD1. The CDR3 is 16 amino acids. Germline V gene sequence: CDR1 ENHRY, CDR2 SYGVKD. With 11 bases clipped from V and 0 bases from J, the junction kept 10 bases outside the gene matches.